This TCR beta chain was obtained from a study of shared clonotypes between healthy human individuals. In the study overall: Each donor's CD4 naive and CD4 memory cells filled three plates apiece, CD8 naive two, and CD8 memory one. Study-wide results and limits: The generation probabilities recorded for non-shared clonotypes fell below those of clonotypes shared by all four donors.

The split of CD4+ cells yielded CD45RA+ naive and CD45RA-negative memory subsets. Sorted-subset replicate PCR reactions contained 200 to 250 ng DNA, corresponding to around 30,000 T cell genomes. Profiling relied on immunoSEQ multiplex PCR, and the TCRdb table lists in-frame clones only, not all of them. The repertoire includes 2 million to 2.5 million clones, more than 80% of them detected once, and 0.3% to 0.4% sits in the top ten. As for this clone: Its antigen is unknown.

CDR3 length: 11 amino acids. Germline V gene sequence: CDR1 MDHEN, CDR2 SYDVKM. V gave up 4 bases and J gave up 11 bases, with 9 bases separating them. The sequence was obtained from a man aged 18 to 29 in good health. Some clones in this sample may be carry-over from other donors' samples. The J gene is TRBJ1-5, the V gene TRBV28; no reliable D call. The sample comprised naive CD4+ T cells from PBMCs. Subset here: CD45RA+ positively selected. The CDR3 protein is CASSYLGSQHF. CDR3 DNA: TGTGCCAGCAGTTACCTAGGGTCCCAGCATTTT. The whole variable domain, filled in from reference TRBV28 and TRBJ1-5, reads DVKVTQSSRYLVKRTGEKVFLECVQDMDHENMFWYRQDPGLGLRLIYFSYDVKMKEKGDIPEGYSVSREKKERFSLILESASTNQTSMYLCASSYLGSQHFGDGTRLSIL.